The rows below give T cell receptor beta chains drawn from one sample of a study of T cells after yellow fever vaccination. TCRdb ran MiXCR on the 5' RACE reads and lists one entry per CDR3 protein. The sample lists hundreds of thousands of distinct CDR3 sequences; 15% to 20% were seen once. Material: PBMCs, obtained before the yellow fever booster vaccination. Every receptor here comes from a man younger than 30 who received the YFV17D yellow fever vaccine. Each CDR3 is given without its conserved first and last residue. The order of the fields is V gene, J gene, CDR3 protein.

>TRBV6-5|TRBJ1-2
ASSRDRGRTYGYT
>TRBV15|TRBJ1-4
ATSDRVTEKLF
>TRBV20-1|TRBJ1-2
SARVEGSGGYT
>TRBV19|TRBJ2-2
ASSIDRGMYTGELF
>TRBV7-9|TRBJ2-5
ASSFRRLGEETQY
>TRBV12-3/TRBV12-4|TRBJ1-2
ASSLSSSTGSYT
>TRBV11-3|TRBJ2-1
ASSLAYRGEQF
>TRBV6-5|TRBJ2-1
ASTGTSGGSEQF
>TRBV6-6|TRBJ2-1
ASSYGEQF
>TRBV19|TRBJ2-3
ASVSGDSITDTQY
>TRBV5-5|TRBJ1-1
ASSFRETFTEAF
>TRBV7-9|TRBJ2-1
ASSSWTGAAHNEQF
>TRBV29-1|TRBJ2-3
SAGQGVSTDTQY
>TRBV28|TRBJ2-5
ASTGVGQETQY
>TRBV4-3|TRBJ1-2
ASSQATETGPYGYT
>TRBV20-1|TRBJ1-1
SARRGLDTEAF
>TRBV6-2/TRBV6-3|TRBJ2-7
ASSYSASYEQY
>TRBV19|TRBJ1-5
ASSGQGSQPQH
>TRBV6-6|TRBJ2-2
ASSYSKTGELF
>TRBV4-1|TRBJ2-3
ASSQGALTDTQY
>TRBV27|TRBJ2-3
ASSPLGPTSVDTQY
>TRBV7-9|TRBJ2-4
ASSPQGDYVKNIQY
>TRBV10-1|TRBJ2-5
ASRLPAGGPFGETQY
>TRBV29-1|TRBJ2-3
SVDWVTDTQY
>TRBV5-1|TRBJ2-2
ASSSTSGGNTGELF
>TRBV5-1|TRBJ1-2
ASSPLESGGGYT
>TRBV5-1|TRBJ2-2
ASSWTGGVAGELF
>TRBV7-6|TRBJ1-2
ASRRQGTDGYT
>TRBV5-1|TRBJ1-2
ASSLGVWSVSGNYT
>TRBV4-2|TRBJ2-5
ASGGLGETQY
>TRBV7-9|TRBJ1-2
ASSPTRGVYGYT
>TRBV3-1|TRBJ1-1
ASSQDQLATEAF
>TRBV6-5|TRBJ2-1
ASSYSRHNEQF
>TRBV12-3/TRBV12-4|TRBJ2-1
ASSLGLATEQF
>TRBV7-2|TRBJ1-5
ASSPATGGIGQPQH
>TRBV15|TRBJ1-3
ATSRDRASGNTIY
>TRBV5-1|TRBJ2-1
ASSLDGHYNEQF
>TRBV12-3/TRBV12-4|TRBJ2-3
ASSWGETDTQY
>TRBV6-5|TRBJ2-2
ASSLLTNTGELF
>TRBV20-1|TRBJ1-1
SAILPVSFEAF
>TRBV2|TRBJ1-1
ASTGQGNTEAF
>TRBV5-4|TRBJ2-1
ASSLVGHVNNEQF
>TRBV19|TRBJ1-4
ATPPPAGNEKLF
>TRBV28|TRBJ1-6
ASGQGSYNSPLH
>TRBV7-8|TRBJ1-1
ASSLHGMNTEAF
>TRBV7-8|TRBJ2-3
ASNRQDWLADTQY
>TRBV11-2|TRBJ1-1
ASRERGVTEAF
>TRBV7-9|TRBJ2-7
ASSLETGSTYEQY
>TRBV6-2/TRBV6-3|TRBJ2-1
ASSPLFRDSNEQF
>TRBV12-3/TRBV12-4|TRBJ1-3
ASLLGAGNTIY
>TRBV10-1|TRBJ1-2
ASSACRGYGYT
>TRBV5-5|TRBJ1-2
ASRHGTGRRNYT
>TRBV11-2|TRBJ2-1
ASSLGLVGNEQF
>TRBV18|TRBJ2-2
ASSRGQGNTGELF